This T cell receptor beta chain was profiled in a study of identical twins. Regarding the study as a whole: Beta clonotypes that were abundant in cord blood contained fewer insertions, a pattern absent from memory repertoires.

The CDR3 spans 14 residues. V shed 3 bases and J shed 6 bases, with 14 bases lying between them. Germline CDR1 SGHRS, CDR2 YFSETQ. TCRdb reanalysed the 5' RACE reads using MiXCR and keeps one entry per CDR3 protein. Of hundreds of thousands of distinct CDR3 sequences listed, 10% to 15% were seen once; the top ten hold around 1.5%. Details on this clonotype: Antigen unknown.

This sample was also put to use in a study of yellow fever vaccine responses in identical twins.

The sequencing sample was made of PBMCs. V usage is TRBV5-1 and J usage is TRBJ2-3; D remains unclear. The sequence came from a young woman in good health. In DNA form, the CDR3 reads TGCGCCAGCAGCTCCACAAGTCTCGGGGATACGCAGTATTTT. Translated, it gives CASSSTSLGDTQYF.